This TCR beta chain was captured by sequencing in a study of blood T cell repertoires in COVID-19. Trimming cost V 5 bases and J 6 bases, with 14 bases left between them. From germline, CDR1 is SGHTA and CDR2 FQGNSA. CDR3 length equals 14 residues. Repertoires were generated with immunoSEQ multiplex PCR, while TCRdb's copy carries only in-frame clones and drops some. The sample has roughly 200,000 clones, under 85% seen once. The source is a woman aged 25 to 39 with COVID-19, enrolled during active disease. The gene calls are TRBV7-2 and TRBJ2-1; possible D gene TRBD2, 5 bases. The sample consisted of peripheral blood. Here the CDR3 DNA reads TGTGCCAGCAGCCCCGGAGGTCGGTTCAATGAGCAGTTCTTC. Its translation is CASSPGGRFNEQFF.